Listed here are 7 T cell receptor beta chains from one sample, sequenced in a study of blood T cell repertoires in COVID-19. The protocol was immunoSEQ multiplex PCR, while the TCRdb copy is restricted to in-frame clones and leaves out a portion. The table shows about 200,000 clones, with nearly 90% occurring only once. The sample taken for sequencing was peripheral blood. These receptors came from a man between 50 and 59 years old with COVID-19, enrolled during active disease.

The gene calls are TRBV7-9 and TRBJ1-2; D remains ambiguous. The CDR3 contains 12 residues. V lost 3 bases to trimming and J lost 6 bases, with 8 bases between them. The germline gives CDR1 SEHNR, CDR2 FQNEAQ (reference sequence). DNA for the CDR3: TGTGCCAGCAGCTTTGGGGAGCATGGCTACACCTTC. This encodes CASSFGEHGYTF.

The chain links TRBV6-6 to TRBJ1-5; TRBD1 agrees at 9 bases. The CDR3 extends over 15 amino acids. V shed 2 bases and J 6 bases; nucleotides not matched to a gene: 5. Germline V gene data show CDR1 as MNHNY and CDR2 as SVGAGI (reference sequence). The CDR3 DNA is TGTGCCAGCAGTTACGAGGGACAGGGAGGTCAGCCCCAGCATTTT. This sequence encodes CASSYEGQGGQPQHF.

The V and J genes are TRBV19 and TRBJ2-2; TRBD1 matches 9 bases. The germline CDR1 and CDR2 sequences are LNHDA and SQIVND (reference sequence). CDR3 size: 15 residues. J lost 3 bases, V lost 6 bases, and 5 bases had no gene match. This CDR3 reads CASRTDRGDTGELFF. CDR3 nucleotides: TGTGCCAGTAGAACTGACAGGGGGGACACCGGGGAGCTGTTTTTT. The full variable domain, with the rest looked up from reference TRBV19 and TRBJ2-2, is DGGITQSPKYLFRKEGQNVTLSCEQNLNHDAMYWYRQDPGQGLRLIYYSQIVNDFQKGDIAEGYSVSREKKESFPLTVTSAQKNPTAFYLCASRTDRGDTGELFFGEGSRLTVL.

This sequence joins TRBV19 and TRBJ2-1; TRBD1 aligns across 7 bases. V trimming: 4 bases; J trimming: 4 bases; junction bases outside the gene matches: 4. The CDR3 sequence is 14 residues long. Per germline, CDR1 LNHDA and CDR2 SQIVND (reference sequence). The CDR3 nucleotides read TGTGCCAGTAGTAGGGGACAGAAATACAATGAGCAGTTCTTC. Translated: CASSRGQKYNEQFF.

This clone appeared once. This chain uses TRBV18 with TRBJ2-5; 9 bases are a match to TRBD1. The V gene's germline CDR1 is KGHSH and CDR2 LQKENI. The CDR3 contains 14 residues. J lost 2 bases, V lost 5 bases, and 3 bases had no gene match. Here the CDR3 reads CASSTDRGQETQYF. CDR3 DNA sequence: TGTGCCAGCTCAACGGACAGGGGACAAGAGACCCAGTACTTC.

The chain is built from TRBV18 and TRBJ2-1, with 9 nucleotides matching TRBD2. The trim removed 2 bases at V and 7 bases at J, leaving 3 bases unmatched. This CDR3 has 14 residues. CDR1 and CDR2 (germline): KGHSH, LQKENI. CDR3 sequence (DNA): TGTGCCAGCTCACCAGCGGGGGGGACAAATGAGCAGTTCTTC. It specifies CASSPAGGTNEQFF.

This chain links TRBV3-1 (or the pseudogene TRBV3-2) with TRBJ2-7; tentatively, D is TRBD1 (6 bases). The germline V gene encodes CDR1 LGHDT and CDR2 YNNKEL (reference sequence). The ends were cut back, 4 bases at V and 3 bases at J, with 13 bases in the middle. CDR3 size: 14 residues. CDR3 nucleotide sequence: TGTGCCAGCAGCCCCCGACAGGCCAGCTACGAGCAGTACTTC. Protein: CASSPRQASYEQYF.